This T cell receptor (beta chain) originates from a study of OX40 agonist ivuxolimab in advanced cancers. Here immunoSEQ multiplex PCR was the method, and the copy in TCRdb shows in-frame clones only, minus some. This sample has roughly 45,000 clones, with 88% found just once. The investigators sampled blood at baseline, at cycle 4 day 1, and at cycle 7 day 1. Concerning this clone: What it binds is not known.

The V end was cut by 2 bases, the J end by 7 bases, with 17 bases between. Germline assignment: CDR1 LNHDA and CDR2 SQIVND (reference sequence). The length of the CDR3 is 15 residues. Findings and limits, study-wide: Clones of CD4+ and CD8+ blood T cells grew by week 6 at doses of 0.1 to 3.0 mg/kg. People who partly responded at 0.1-3.0 mg/kg had some of the least clonal expansion seen. Among expanded peripheral T cells, antigen specificity went undetermined.

This chain joins TRBV19 and TRBJ1-1, with D unresolved. The TCR was taken from an adult with an advanced solid tumor such as melanoma, head and neck, liver or kidney cancer. The material was CD4+ or CD8+ T cells sorted from blood, obtained in a trial of the OX40 agonist ivuxolimab. The CDR3 nucleotides are TGTGCCAGTAGTATAATCGGTGGTATGGGTCTTGAAGCTTTCTTT. Translation gives CASSIIGGMGLEAFF. The full variable domain, completed using reference TRBV19 and TRBJ1-1, is DGGITQSPKYLFRKEGQNVTLSCEQNLNHDAMYWYRQDPGQGLRLIYYSQIVNDFQKGDIAEGYSVSREKKESFPLTVTSAQKNPTAFYLCASSIIGGMGLEAFFGQGTRLTVV.